The rows below give T cell receptor beta chains drawn from one sample of a study of cytomegalovirus exposure and HLA in healthy donors. Sequencing was performed with immunoSEQ multiplex PCR; in TCRdb, only in-frame clones are kept and a portion is missing. The data contain some 120,000 clones, about 81% of them singletons. The specimen was PBMCs. These receptor sequences come from a woman in her forties or fifties in good health and CMV-seropositive. Each CDR3 is given with its conserved first and last residue. Each record gives: D gene, clone size, V gene, J gene, CDR3 protein. The D gene is left open where the match is weak. Not all rows give a size; the values are once, few, many and, for expanded clones, a class.

TRBD2	NA	TRBV10-3	TRBJ2-7	CAISGTSGRTVRDEQYF
TRBD1	NA	TRBV19	TRBJ1-1	CATERRGLNTEAFF
NA	NA	TRBV7-9	TRBJ2-5	CASSRQRQQETQYF
NA	NA	TRBV6-5	TRBJ1-1	CASSYQGPGNTEAFF
NA	NA	TRBV9	TRBJ2-5	CASSVGPSGETQYF
TRBD1	once	TRBV7-2	TRBJ1-3	CASSLAARRQGILGGNTIYF
TRBD2	few	TRBV6-4	TRBJ2-5	CASSDGTSGGAETQYF
NA	NA	TRBV11-2	TRBJ2-6	CASSRIHGARSGANVLTF
TRBD1	few	TRBV30	TRBJ1-5	CAWNRGSNQPQHF
TRBD1	once	TRBV5-4	TRBJ2-3	CASSLDPGQGTADTQYF
NA	few	TRBV27	TRBJ2-6	CASGILRGGANVLTF